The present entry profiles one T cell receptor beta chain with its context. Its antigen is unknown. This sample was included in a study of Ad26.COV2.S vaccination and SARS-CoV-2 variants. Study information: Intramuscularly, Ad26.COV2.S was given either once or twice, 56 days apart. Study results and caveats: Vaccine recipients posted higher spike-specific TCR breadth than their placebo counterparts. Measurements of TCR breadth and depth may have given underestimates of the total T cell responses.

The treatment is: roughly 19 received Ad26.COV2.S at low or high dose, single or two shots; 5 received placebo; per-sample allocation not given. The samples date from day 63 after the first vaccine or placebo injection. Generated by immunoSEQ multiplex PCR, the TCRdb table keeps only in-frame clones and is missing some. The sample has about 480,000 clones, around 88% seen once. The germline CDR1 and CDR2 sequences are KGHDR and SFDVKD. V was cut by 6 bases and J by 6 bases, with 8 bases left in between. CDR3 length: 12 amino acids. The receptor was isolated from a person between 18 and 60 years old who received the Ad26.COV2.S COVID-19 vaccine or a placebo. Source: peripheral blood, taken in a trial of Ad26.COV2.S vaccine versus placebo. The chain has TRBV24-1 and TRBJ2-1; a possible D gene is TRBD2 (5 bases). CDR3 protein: CATSQSGNEQFF. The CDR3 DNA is TGTGCCACCAGTCAAAGCGGCAATGAGCAGTTCTTC.